A single count supports the clone carrying this T cell receptor beta chain. Its antigen is not identified. Before the COVID-19 pandemic, during about 2010-2018, CD4+ T cells were taken from unexposed donors. The cells were cultured for about ten days before CD4+ T cells were isolated. The data originate from a study of CD4 T cells in relation to SARS-CoV-2 and coronaviruses. Across the study: TCR beta CDR3s were sequenced after roughly nine-day antigen culture of PBMCs. No peptide or an HIV-1 Nef peptide pool served as negative control. General observations from the study: Samples before the pandemic and after infection were not matched within any donor.

Germline values: CDR1 SEHNR, CDR2 FQNEAQ (reference sequence). CDR3 length: 12 amino acids. Trimming took 4 bases from V and 5 from J; bases not matched to a gene: 2. TCRdb's table, derived via immunoSEQ multiplex PCR, lists solely in-frame clones and lacks some. The sample records about 29,000 clones, about three quarters being singletons. This receptor was obtained from a human donor in good health. Sequenced sample: CD4+ T cells from PBMCs, cultured in vitro. This rearrangement joins TRBV7-9 to TRBJ2-7; 7 nucleotides line up with TRBD1. CDR3 nucleotides: TGTGCCAGCAGCTCACAGGGGAACGAGCAGTACTTC. It encodes CASSSQGNEQYF.